Listed below are T cell receptor beta chains from one sample, sequenced in a study of blood T cell repertoires in COVID-19. Sequenced by immunoSEQ multiplex PCR; TCRdb stores in-frame clones only, minus some. The data show around 110,000 clones, with roughly 84% seen just once and roughly 4.4% held by the top ten. The material sequenced was peripheral blood. These receptors all come from a human donor in a cohort sampled during active COVID-19. Each CDR3 is given with its conserved first and last residue. D genes are given only for firm matches. Only some rows state a clone size, as once, few, many or a class for expanded clones.

>-|TRBJ1-1|-|TRBV18
CASSLPGHSNTEAFF
TGTGCCAGCTCACTCCCGGGACACTCGAACACTGAAGCTTTCTTT
>TRBD1|TRBJ2-4|-|TRBV5-1
CASSQTGGIQNIQYF
TGCGCCAGCAGCCAGACAGGGGGCATTCAAAACATTCAGTACTTC
>-|TRBJ2-2|-|TRBV7-8
CASSEPIESGELFF
TGTGCCAGCAGCGAACCGATAGAATCCGGGGAGCTGTTTTTT
>-|TRBJ1-2|-|TRBV3-1/TRBV3-2
CASSRGAEYGYTF
TGTGCCAGCAGCCGCGGCGCAGAATATGGCTACACCTTC
>TRBD1|TRBJ1-6|-|TRBV30
CAWTPPRTGTNSPLHF
TGTGCCTGGACCCCCCCTCGGACAGGGACCAATTCACCCCTCCACTTT
>TRBD1|TRBJ1-2|-|TRBV23-1
CASSQLTGGKNYGYTF
TGCGCCAGCAGTCAATTGACAGGGGGTAAAAACTATGGCTACACCTTC
>-|TRBJ1-6|-|TRBV6-5
CASSYSPGGRGSPLHF
TGTGCCAGCAGTTACTCGCCCGGCGGGAGGGGATCACCCCTCCACTTT
>-|TRBJ2-1|-|TRBV11-2
CASSLTSAGEGDEQFF
TGTGCCAGCAGCTTAACGTCTGCGGGAGAGGGGGATGAGCAGTTCTTC
>-|TRBJ1-1|-|TRBV6-5
CASSLAAGGTEAFF
TGTGCCAGCAGTCTAGCGGCGGGGGGCACTGAAGCTTTCTTT
>TRBD1|TRBJ1-3|many|TRBV4-3
CASSLTGTGNTIYF
TGCGCCAGCAGCCTGACAGGGACTGGAAACACCATATATTTT
>TRBD1|TRBJ1-5|once|TRBV24-1
CATSDRSGTGYGQPQHF
TGTGCCACCAGTGATCGGTCCGGGACAGGGTACGGTCAGCCCCAGCATTTT
>-|TRBJ1-1|-|TRBV19
CASSILRVNLMNTEAFF
TGTGCCAGTAGTATATTGCGGGTTAACCTTATGAACACTGAAGCTTTCTTT
>TRBD1|TRBJ2-5|-|TRBV5-6
CASSEQGARLRETQYF
TGTGCCAGCAGCGAACAGGGGGCCAGACTTCGGGAGACCCAGTACTTC
>TRBD2|TRBJ2-5|-|TRBV7-8
CASSPRGGLAGETQYF
TGTGCCAGCAGCCCCCGGGGGGGACTAGCGGGAGAGACCCAGTACTTC
>TRBD2|TRBJ2-3|-|TRBV7-3
CASSPSIAGGTDTQYF
TGTGCCAGCAGCCCTTCTATAGCGGGAGGCACCGATACGCAGTATTTT
>-|TRBJ1-6|-|TRBV3-1/TRBV3-2
CASSQESGNNSPLHF
TGTGCCAGCAGCCAAGAGTCAGGGAACAATTCACCCCTCCACTTT